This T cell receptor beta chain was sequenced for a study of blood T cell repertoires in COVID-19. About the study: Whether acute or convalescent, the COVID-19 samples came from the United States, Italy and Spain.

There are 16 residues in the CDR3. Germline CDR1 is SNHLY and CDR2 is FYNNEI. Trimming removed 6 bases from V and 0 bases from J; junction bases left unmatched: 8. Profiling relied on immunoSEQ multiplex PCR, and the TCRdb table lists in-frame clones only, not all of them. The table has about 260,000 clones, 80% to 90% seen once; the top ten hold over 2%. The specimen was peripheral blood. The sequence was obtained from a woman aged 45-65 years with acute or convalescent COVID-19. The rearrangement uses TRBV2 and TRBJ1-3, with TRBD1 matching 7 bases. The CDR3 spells CASREQGRNSGNTIYF. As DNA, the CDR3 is TGTGCCAGCAGAGAACAGGGGCGAAACTCTGGAAACACCATATATTTT.